A selection of T cell receptor beta chains follows, all from one sample in a study of blood T cell repertoires in COVID-19. Produced via immunoSEQ multiplex PCR; TCRdb's table is partial and in-frame only. Among approximately 190,000 clones, around four fifths were seen once, and the ten largest hold 15% to 20%. Sequenced input: peripheral blood. These receptors originate from a human donor in a cohort sampled during active COVID-19. Each CDR3 is given with its conserved first and last residue. The order of the fields is clone size, V gene, CDR3 length, D gene, J gene, CDR3 protein, CDR3 DNA. D genes are given only for firm matches. Size is omitted from some rows. Given values are once, few, many or a class for expanded clones.

.	TRBV10-3	13	.	TRBJ1-2	CAIKVDSNYGYTF	TGTGCCATCAAGGTCGACAGTAACTATGGCTACACCTTC
.	TRBV12-3/TRBV12-4	12	.	TRBJ2-2	CASTLSTGELFF	TGTGCCAGCACCCTCTCCACCGGGGAGCTGTTTTTT
few	TRBV5-4	14	.	TRBJ2-2	CASSPVGVSGELFF	TGTGCCAGCAGCCCCGTCGGAGTCTCCGGGGAGCTGTTTTTT
.	TRBV5-4	15	.	TRBJ2-2	CASSRGTEYTGELFF	TGTGCCAGCAGCCGCGGGACAGAATACACCGGGGAGCTGTTTTTT
.	TRBV5-1	12	TRBD1	TRBJ1-1	CASSGQGAMAFF	TGCGCCAGCAGCGGACAGGGGGCGATGGCTTTCTTT
.	TRBV7-6	15	.	TRBJ2-2	CASSLETGNTGELFF	TGTGCCAGCAGCTTAGAGACCGGGAATACCGGGGAGCTGTTTTTT
.	TRBV11-3	14	TRBD2	TRBJ2-5	CASSGGGPQETQYF	TGTGCCAGCTCGGGCGGGGGGCCCCAAGAGACCCAGTACTTC
.	TRBV5-1	13	TRBD1	TRBJ2-5	CASSRTGTQTQYF	TGCGCCAGCAGCAGGACAGGGACTCAGACCCAGTACTTC
.	TRBV19	18	TRBD2	TRBJ2-1	CASSITRTSGRDYNEQFF	TGTGCCAGTAGTATCACTCGGACTAGCGGGAGAGATTACAATGAGCAGTTCTTC
.	TRBV29-1	18	TRBD2	TRBJ2-7	CSVDPPRPGLAGDHEQYF	TGCAGCGTTGACCCCCCCCGGCCGGGACTAGCGGGAGACCACGAGCAGTACTTC
once	TRBV19	14	.	TRBJ2-5	CASSHQGLRETQYF	TGTGCCAGTAGCCATCAGGGTCTAAGGGAGACCCAGTACTTC
.	TRBV2	14	TRBD1	TRBJ1-2	CASSVGRGDPLCTF	TGTGCCAGCAGTGTCGGCAGGGGGGACCCGCTATGCACCTTC
.	TRBV27	14	.	TRBJ2-3	CASRLNGQLDTQYF	TGTGCCAGCAGACTCAACGGACAGTTGGATACGCAGTATTTT
once	TRBV11-1	15	TRBD1	TRBJ2-1	CASSGRGQTYNEQFF	TGTGCCAGCAGCGGCAGGGGGCAGACCTACAATGAGCAGTTCTTC
.	TRBV27	15	.	TRBJ2-7	CASSLWGGLSYEQYF	TGTGCCAGCAGTTTATGGGGGGGCCTGTCCTACGAGCAGTACTTC
.	TRBV7-2	15	.	TRBJ2-1	CASSLESLALNEQFF	TGTGCCAGCAGCTTAGAAAGTCTAGCGCTCAATGAGCAGTTCTTC
.	TRBV7-9	14	TRBD1	TRBJ1-1	CASSTQTGNTEAFF	TGTGCCAGCAGCACTCAGACAGGGAATACTGAAGCTTTCTTT
.	TRBV19	15	TRBD2	TRBJ2-5	CASRKTSGDQETQYF	TGTGCCAGTAGGAAGACTAGCGGGGACCAAGAGACCCAGTACTTC
.	TRBV7-8	16	.	TRBJ2-1	CASSLPKKSSYNEQFF	TGTGCCAGCAGCTTACCAAAGAAGAGCTCCTACAATGAGCAGTTCTTC
.	TRBV29-1	17	.	TRBJ2-1	CSVEARTGGGSYNEQFF	TGCAGCGTTGAAGCCCGGACCGGGGGTGGTTCCTACAATGAGCAGTTCTTC
.	TRBV28	16	TRBD2	TRBJ2-7	CASTGLAGGKFYEQYF	TGTGCCAGTACGGGACTAGCGGGAGGGAAATTCTACGAGCAGTACTTC
once	TRBV2	8	.	TRBJ1-5	CACEAQHF	TGTGCCTGCGAGGCCCAGCATTTT
.	TRBV2	14	.	TRBJ2-1	CASSGRTRANEQFF	TGTGCCAGCAGTGGGAGAACTAGGGCCAATGAGCAGTTCTTC
once	TRBV19	12	TRBD2	TRBJ2-4	CASSISGTLQYF	TGTGCCAGTAGTATCAGCGGGACCCTTCAGTACTTC